These 8 T cell receptor beta chains originate from one sample sequenced in a study of T cells in Graves' hyperthyroidism and ophthalmopathy. The investigators amplified TCR beta CDR3 regions from RNA transcripts. HTBI primers drove first-round RT-PCR of the TCR CDR3. TCRdb re-derived calls from the multiplex PCR reads in MiXCR, one entry per CDR3 protein. The sample includes fewer than 750,000 distinct CDR3 sequences, approximately 44% of them seen just once. The sequencing input was peripheral blood or thyroid tissue (not recorded which). The receptors were gathered from a woman younger than 35 with Graves' hyperthyroidism.

This clonotype was found many times. The chain uses TRBV11-3 and TRBJ2-5; 10 nucleotides agree with TRBD2. J was trimmed by 5 bases and V by 3 bases; bases with no gene match: 6. From germline, CDR1 is SGHNT and CDR2 YENEEA. The CDR3 consists of 15 residues. For the CDR3, the DNA is TGTGCCAGCAGCTTCCTAGCGGGAGTCATCGAGACCCAGTACTTC. Protein sequence: CASSFLAGVIETQYF.

The gene calls are TRBV6-1 and TRBJ2-2; 14 bases agree with TRBD2. J gave up 7 bases and V 6 bases, and 7 bases lay outside the gene matches. The CDR3 length is 16 residues. The germline V gene encodes CDR1 MNHNS and CDR2 SASEGT. As DNA, the CDR3 is TGTGCCAGCAGACGGACTAGCGGGAGGCTTAACGGGGAGCTGTTTTTT. Protein: CASRRTSGRLNGELFF.

To note about this clonotype: One junction end does not reproduce the germline sequence, and a read error may be involved. The rearrangement joins TRBV7-2 to TRBJ2-7; 9 nucleotides agree with TRBD2. Germline V lookup: CDR1 SGHTA, CDR2 FQGNSA. The CDR3 runs to 15 residues. The CDR3 protein is CAGSLRLAGFYEQYF. CDR3 nucleotide sequence: TGTGCCGGCAGCTTACGCCTAGCGGGATTCTACGAGCAGTACTTC.

This clonotype was observed many times. This chain links TRBV4-3 with TRBJ1-2; 7 bases fit TRBD1. The germline gives CDR1 LGHNA, CDR2 YSLEER. There are 17 residues in the CDR3. After removal of 0 bases from V and 5 bases from J, the junction contained 12 bases not matched to a gene. CDR3 protein: CASSQESIRGQHYGYTF. The CDR3 nucleotides are TGCGCCAGCAGCCAAGAGTCCATTCGGGGACAGCATTATGGCTACACCTTC.

V gene TRBV24-1 combines with J gene TRBJ2-5; possible D gene TRBD2, 6 bases. CDR1 is KGHDR and CDR2 is SFDVKD in the germline V gene. The CDR3 runs 15 residues. V was cut by 5 bases and J by 5 bases, with 17 bases left in between. The CDR3, as DNA: TGTGCCACCAGTGCCATTGGAGGGGCGGAGGAGACCCAGTACTTC. Translation gives CATSAIGGAEETQYF.

This clonotype was seen ten or more times. This chain links TRBV24-1 with TRBJ1-2; a weak D match, TRBD1 (6 bases). V lost 4 bases to trimming and J lost 4 bases, with 12 bases between them. Germline loops: CDR1 KGHDR, CDR2 SFDVKD. The CDR3 consists of 14 residues. In DNA, the CDR3 is TGTGCCACCAGTGAGTTAGACAGGAGCTATGGCTACACCTTC. It translates to CATSELDRSYGYTF.

This clonotype was counted only a few times. This chain uses TRBV4-2 with TRBJ2-7; D is unresolved. Germline lookup yields CDR1 LGHNA and CDR2 YNFKEQ. Trimming removed 0 bases at V and 3 bases at J, with 6 bases between. CDR3 size: 13 residues. The CDR3 loop reads CASSQEGHYEQYF. The CDR3 bases are TGTGCCAGCAGCCAAGAAGGGCACTACGAGCAGTACTTC.

The J gene is TRBJ2-6, the V gene TRBV5-1; D is unclear. Germline loops: CDR1 SGHRS, CDR2 YFSETQ. V lost 3 bases and J lost 5, with 0 bases in between. The CDR3 loop spans 11 amino acids. DNA for the CDR3: TGCGCCAGCAGCTGGGCCAACGTCCTGACTTTC. Its translation: CASSWANVLTF.